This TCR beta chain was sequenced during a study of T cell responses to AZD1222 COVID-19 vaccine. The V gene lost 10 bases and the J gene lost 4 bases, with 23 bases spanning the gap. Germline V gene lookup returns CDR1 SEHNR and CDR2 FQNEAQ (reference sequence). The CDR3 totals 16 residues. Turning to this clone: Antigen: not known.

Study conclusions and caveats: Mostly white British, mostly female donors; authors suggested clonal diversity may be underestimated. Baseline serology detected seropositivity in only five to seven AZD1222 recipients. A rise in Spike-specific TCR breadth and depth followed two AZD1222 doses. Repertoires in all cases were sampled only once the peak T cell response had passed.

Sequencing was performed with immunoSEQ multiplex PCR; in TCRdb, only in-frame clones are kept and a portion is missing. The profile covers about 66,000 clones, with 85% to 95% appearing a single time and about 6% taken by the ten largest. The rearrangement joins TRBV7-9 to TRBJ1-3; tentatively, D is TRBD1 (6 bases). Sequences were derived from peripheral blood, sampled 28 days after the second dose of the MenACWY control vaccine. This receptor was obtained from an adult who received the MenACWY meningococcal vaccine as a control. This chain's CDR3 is CATSVGGAESGNTIYF. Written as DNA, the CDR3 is TGTGCCACCTCGGTCGGGGGGGCGGAATCCGGAAACACCATATATTTT.